Presented here are 26 T cell receptor beta chains from one specimen sequenced in a study of cytomegalovirus exposure and HLA in healthy donors (dated by TCRdb to about 2017). Receptor amplification or capture employed the immunoSEQ multiplex PCR assay. For the multiplex PCR, a mixture combining 60 forward primers for TCR Vbeta segments and 13 reverse primers for TCR Jbeta segments was used. In TCRdb, the immuneACCESS table is reduced to in-frame sequences with V and J assigned. These tables do not hold every clone; where another copy was compared, an unresolved V gene accounts for under half, and the others remain unexplained. In all, the sample holds about 98,000 clones, and around 67% of those were seen once. The biggest ten clones account for 2% to 2.5% of the sample. The sample consisted of PBMCs. The source of these receptors is a man aged 50 or older in good health and CMV-seronegative.

V is TRBV28 and J is TRBJ1-2; 11 bases match TRBD1. CDR1 and CDR2 (germline): MDHEN, SYDVKM. The CDR3 is made up of 16 amino acids. V lost 4 bases to trimming and J lost 6 bases; unmatched junction nucleotides: 10. CDR3 bases: TGTGCCAGCAGTTCCGGGACAGGGGGAAAGGAGAATGGCTACACCTTC. It is translated as CASSSGTGGKENGYTF.

The chain is built from TRBV15 and TRBJ2-2; 9 positions match TRBD2. This CDR3 comprises 16 residues. Looked up from germline, CDR1 is LNHNV and CDR2 is YYDKDF (reference sequence). V was clipped by 5 bases and J by 6 bases; unmatched bases: 10. This CDR3 is CATSPHPAGGSGELFF. DNA of the CDR3: TGTGCCACCAGCCCTCACCCAGCGGGAGGTTCCGGGGAGCTGTTTTTT.

This clone was seen only once. V and J are TRBV5-1 and TRBJ2-7, with 8 bases fitting TRBD2. Per germline, CDR1 SGHRS and CDR2 YFSETQ. The J segment lost 1 base and the V segment lost 0 bases, leaving 6 bases of the junction unmatched. There are 16 residues in the CDR3. CDR3 nucleotide sequence: TGCGCCAGCAGCTTGGGCGGGGGGCTACGGTCCTACGAGCAGTACTTC. Residues: CASSLGGGLRSYEQYF.

The chain employs TRBV28 and TRBJ2-3; tentative D call: TRBD1 (5 bases). CDR3 length equals 17 residues. In germline, CDR1 is MDHEN, CDR2 SYDVKM. V shed 0 bases and J shed 4 bases, with 17 bases lying between them. The CDR3 loop reads CASSLWDGAGRPDTQYF. CDR3 sequence (DNA): TGTGCCAGCAGTTTATGGGATGGGGCAGGGCGTCCAGATACGCAGTATTTT.

This rearrangement joins TRBV30 to TRBJ2-5; a weak D match, TRBD1 (6 bases). The DNA end favors TRBJ2-7, so the J call may be wrong. In germline, CDR1 is GTSNPN, CDR2 SVGIG (reference sequence). The CDR3 consists of 15 residues. CDR3 coding DNA: TGTGCCTGGACCTCGTTTACAGGGATTGGTGGCGAGCAGTACTTC. Translating gives CAWTSFTGIGGEQYF.

This chain links TRBV28 with TRBJ2-2, with 9 bases matching TRBD2. The germline gives CDR1 MDHEN, CDR2 SYDVKM. The trim removed 3 bases at V and 4 bases at J, leaving 6 bases unmatched. This CDR3 is 16 amino acids long. The CDR3 loop reads CASSLVTSGGTGELFF. The CDR3 nucleotides read TGTGCCAGCAGTTTGGTGACTAGCGGAGGCACCGGGGAGCTGTTTTTT.

This clone was recorded only once. A read error may produce the germline difference seen at one junction end. This chain links TRBV7-9 with TRBJ2-1; 11 nucleotides line up with TRBD2. The germline CDR1 and CDR2 sequences are SEHNR and FQNEAQ (reference sequence). This CDR3 has 17 residues. As DNA, the CDR3 is TGTTCCAGCAGCAGACCCTTAGCGGGGGGGCTCATAAATGAGCAGTTCTTC. Translation: CSSSRPLAGGLINEQFF.

The V call is TRBV4-3, the J call TRBJ2-1; 11 nucleotides line up with TRBD2. The CDR3 sequence is 18 residues long. Germline loops: CDR1 LGHNA, CDR2 YSLEER. Losses at the gene ends were 4 bases for V and 0 bases for J; bases not matched to a gene: 8. As DNA, the CDR3 is TGCGCCAGCAGCCGGACTAGCGGGTACTCTAGCTCCTACAATGAGCAGTTCTTC. Protein: CASSRTSGYSSSYNEQFF.

Only one count was recorded for this clone. The chain recombines TRBV4-1 with TRBJ2-5; 7 nucleotides match TRBD1. The CDR3 has 17 amino acids. CDR1 and CDR2 from the germline V gene are MGHRA and YSYEKL. The V gene end was trimmed by 4 bases and the J gene end by 5 bases; junction bases not matched to a gene: 16. The chain's CDR3 is CASSRHGTVRFEETQYF. CDR3 nucleotides: TGCGCCAGCAGCCGACACGGGACAGTGAGATTTGAGGAGACCCAGTACTTC.

The genes are TRBV6-5 and TRBJ2-3, with 7 bases that match TRBD1. Germline values: CDR1 MNHEY, CDR2 SVGAGI. After removal of 6 bases from V and 4 bases from J, the junction contained 10 bases not matched to a gene. The CDR3 is made up of 15 amino acids. CDR3 region: CASSRQGLSPDTQYF. The CDR3 DNA reads TGTGCCAGCAGCCGACAGGGTCTCAGCCCAGATACGCAGTATTTT.

This rearrangement joins TRBV5-6 to TRBJ2-7; no firm D call. Germline-derived CDR1 and CDR2 are SGHDT and YYEEEE. V lost 2 bases and J 2 bases, leaving 14 bases between the germline ends. This CDR3 has 15 residues. The CDR3 loop is CASSFWQARAYEQYF. CDR3 nucleotides: TGTGCCAGCAGCTTTTGGCAGGCTCGAGCCTACGAGCAGTACTTC.

This rearrangement joins TRBV19 to TRBJ2-1; perhaps TRBD1 as D (8 bases). Germline CDR1 is LNHDA and CDR2 is SQIVND (reference sequence). There are 17 residues in the CDR3. V shed 6 bases and J shed 3 bases, with 21 bases lying between them. CDR3 sequence reads: CASSTKQGGILYNEQFF. The CDR3 DNA follows: TGTGCCAGTAGCACGAAACAGGGGGGGATCCTCTACAATGAGCAGTTCTTC.

The rearrangement joins TRBV19 to TRBJ2-5; 7 bases match TRBD2. In germline, CDR1 is LNHDA, CDR2 SQIVND (reference sequence). V lost 3 bases and J lost 0; bases outside the gene matches: 4. This CDR3 has 15 residues. CDR3 amino acids: CASSIGGSYQETQYF. The CDR3 DNA follows: TGTGCCAGTAGTATTGGCGGGAGTTACCAAGAGACCCAGTACTTC.

This clone was seen only a few times. The rearrangement links TRBV10-3 to TRBJ1-1; 7 bases line up with TRBD1. The V segment lost 8 bases and the J segment 8 bases; nucleotides outside the gene matches: 8. This CDR3 is 12 amino acids long. From germline, CDR1 is ENHRY and CDR2 SYGVKD. The CDR3 sequence: CAISGGMVEAFF. CDR3 coding DNA: TGTGCCATCTCAGGGGGAATGGTAGAAGCTTTCTTT.

The rearrangement joins TRBV28 to TRBJ1-2; 9 bases are shared with TRBD1. J was trimmed by 8 bases and V by 6 bases; bases with no gene match: 10. The CDR3 consists of 14 residues. The germline gives CDR1 MDHEN, CDR2 SYDVKM. The CDR3 loop reads CASSYLDRGRGYTF. The CDR3 coding sequence is TGTGCCAGCAGCTACCTGGACAGGGGCCGGGGCTACACCTTC.

The chain recombines TRBV18 with TRBJ2-1; 14 bases line up with TRBD2. The CDR3 is 17 amino acids. Germline CDR1 KGHSH, CDR2 LQKENI. J lost 7 bases, V lost 3 bases, and 8 bases had no gene match. The CDR3 sequence is CASSPRLAGGQGNEQFF. The CDR3 DNA is TGTGCCAGCTCACCCAGACTAGCGGGAGGGCAGGGGAATGAGCAGTTCTTC.

This chain links TRBV28 with TRBJ1-1; 10 bases line up with TRBD1. This CDR3 is 21 amino acids long. Looked up from germline, CDR1 is MDHEN and CDR2 is SYDVKM. The V segment lost 1 base and the J segment 5 bases; nucleotides outside the gene matches: 22. The CDR3 reads CASSLLGRMTGGAFVSTEAFF. The DNA of the CDR3 is TGTGCCAGCAGTTTATTAGGAAGGATGACAGGGGGCGCGTTCGTAAGTACTGAAGCTTTCTTT.

The chain joins TRBV27 to TRBJ2-1; TRBD2 aligns across 10 bases. The CDR3 has 15 residues. Germline assignment: CDR1 MNHEY and CDR2 SMNVEV (reference sequence). J gave up 9 bases and V 3 bases, and 8 bases lay outside the gene matches. The CDR3 bases are TGTGCCAGCAGTTTCCTAGCGGGAGAAGCGGGTGAGCAGTTCTTC. It translates to CASSFLAGEAGEQFF.

There are a few counts of this clone. This sequence joins TRBV5-4 and TRBJ1-1, with a tentative D call TRBD1 (6 bases). Germline assignment: CDR1 SGHNT and CDR2 YYREEE (reference sequence). This CDR3 has 14 residues. V was shortened by 0 bases and J by 5 bases, with 11 bases between the two germline ends. CDR3 bases: TGTGCCAGCAGCTTGGCGGGCAGGGGAACTGAAGCTTTCTTT. This codes for CASSLAGRGTEAFF.

J is TRBJ2-2 and V is TRBV6-4; D may be TRBD2 (5 bases). Germline V CDR1 and CDR2: MRHNA, SNTAGT. The V end was cut by 5 bases, the J end by 2 bases, with 18 bases between. The CDR3 has 17 amino acids. CDR3 residues: CASSPSWASPNTGELFF. DNA for the CDR3: TGTGCCAGCAGTCCCAGTTGGGCTAGCCCTAACACCGGGGAGCTGTTTTTT.

This clone was detected only a few times. V and J are TRBV7-9 and TRBJ2-1; possibly TRBD1 for D (5 bases). The CDR3 is 15 amino acids. The germline gives CDR1 SEHNR, CDR2 FQNEAQ (reference sequence). V dropped 7 bases and J dropped 4 bases, with 17 bases sitting between them. The CDR3 DNA sequence: TGTGCCAGCAAAACACAGGACGGTTTTTACAATGAGCAGTTCTTC. As protein: CASKTQDGFYNEQFF. Full variable domain (outside the CDR3, taken from reference TRBV7-9 and TRBJ2-1): DTGVSQNPRHKITKRGQNVTFRCDPISEHNRLYWYRQTLGQGPEFLTYFQNEAQLEKSRLLSDRFSAERPKGSFSTLEIQRTEQGDSAMYLCASKTQDGFYNEQFFGPGTRLTVL.

Points on this clone: Its ends do not fully match the called genes, so a read error is possible. V and J are TRBV5-1 and TRBJ2-1; TRBD2 aligns across 9 bases. Looked up from germline, CDR1 is SGHRS and CDR2 is YFSETQ. There are 16 residues in the CDR3. CDR3 sequence (DNA): TGCGCCAGCAGCTTGGCTGCGGGGGGGCCTTACAGTGAGCAGTTCTTC. It is translated as CASSLAAGGPYSEQFF. Using reference TRBV5-1 and TRBJ2-1 for the parts outside the CDR3, the full variable domain is KAGVTQTPRYLIKTRGQQVTLSCSPISGHRSVSWYQQTPGQGLQFLFEYFSETQRNKGNFPGRFSGRQFSNSRSEMNVSTLELGDSALYLCASSLAAGGPYSEQFFGPGTRLTVL.

V and J are TRBV28 and TRBJ2-7; no reliable D call. This CDR3 contains 14 residues. Trimming cost V 3 bases and J 0 bases, with 9 bases left between them. Germline CDR1 MDHEN, CDR2 SYDVKM. The CDR3 coding sequence is TGTGCCAGCAGTTTTCGCGGAAGCTCCTACGAGCAGTACTTC. Amino acid sequence: CASSFRGSSYEQYF.

This clone turned up a few times. The CDR3 here is CASYRNRDEQFF. For the CDR3, the DNA is TGTGCCAGCTATCGTAACAGGGATGAGCAGTTCTTC. The chain is built from TRBV27 and TRBJ2-1; the D gene is possibly TRBD1 (6 bases). The germline V gene has CDR1 MNHEY and CDR2 SMNVEV (reference sequence). Trimming left V 8 bases short and J 8 bases short, with 13 bases between. This CDR3 has 12 residues.

As for this clone: One junction end disagrees with the germline gene, perhaps due to a read error. This sample includes further DNA sequences coding for the same CDR3. The gene calls are TRBV15 and TRBJ1-2; 9 bases are shared with TRBD1. The CDR3 has 15 amino acids. The germline V gene has CDR1 LNHNV and CDR2 YYDKDF (reference sequence). The CDR3, as DNA: TGCGCCACCAGCAGGTCCCCCCGGACAGGGGAGGGCTACACCTTC. This translates into CATSRSPRTGEGYTF.

V usage is TRBV29-1 and J usage is TRBJ1-1; 9 bases fit TRBD1. Germline V CDR1 and CDR2: SQVTM, ANQGSEA. Trimming removed 6 bases from V and 1 base from J; junction bases left unmatched: 6. This CDR3 spans 14 amino acids. The CDR3 loop reads CSVGGTGTNTEAFF. CDR3 DNA: TGCAGCGTGGGAGGGACAGGGACGAACACTGAAGCTTTCTTT.